Listed below are T cell receptor beta chains from one sample, sequenced in a study of cytomegalovirus exposure and HLA in healthy donors. The data were produced by immunoSEQ multiplex PCR, yet TCRdb's version contains in-frame clones alone and is incomplete. The sample carries approximately 140,000 clones, approximately 84% recorded once. The material sequenced was PBMCs. Source of these receptors: a woman in her forties in good health and CMV-seronegative. Each CDR3 is given with its conserved first and last residue. A D gene is named only where the DNA matches it firmly. Size values are once, few and many counts, or a class for expanded clones, and some rows have none.

j_call clone_size d_call v_call cdr3_length cdr3_nt cdr3_aa
TRBJ2-5 - - TRBV6-1 12 TGTGCCAGCAGTGTGGGGCGCGTCTCCCAGTACTTC CASSVGRVSQYF
TRBJ2-7 - - TRBV7-9 11 TGTGCCAGCAGCTCAGACTACGAGCAGTACTTC CASSSDYEQYF
TRBJ2-7 - - TRBV2 10 TGTGCCAGCGGGGAGTACGAGCAGTACTTC CASGEYEQYF
TRBJ1-4 - TRBD1 TRBV5-1 14 TGCGCCAGCAGCTTGATCGGGACAGATGAAAAACTGTTTTTT CASSLIGTDEKLFF
TRBJ2-5 once - TRBV7-3 13 TGTGCCAGCAGCGCCAGGGTACAAGAGACCCAGTACTTC CASSARVQETQYF
TRBJ2-5 - TRBD2 TRBV19 14 TGTGCCAGTAGTTTCCGGGGGGGGTCTGAGACCCAGTACTTC CASSFRGGSETQYF
TRBJ1-2 once - TRBV5-1 13 TGCGCCAGCAGCTTTGACAGGTCCTATGGCTACACCTTC CASSFDRSYGYTF
TRBJ2-7 few TRBD1 TRBV5-8 14 TGTGCCAGCAGCTCCGGGACAGGCTCCTACGAGCAGTACTTC CASSSGTGSYEQYF
TRBJ1-5 - - TRBV28 13 TGTGCCAGCAGTTTACAGCAGGGTCAGCCCCAGCATTTT CASSLQQGQPQHF
TRBJ2-6 - - TRBV6-1 18 TGTGCCAGCAGTGAAGGGCAGGGAATAATCTCTGGGGCCAACGTCCTGACTTTC CASSEGQGIISGANVLTF
TRBJ1-1 - TRBD1 TRBV7-3 14 TGTGCCAGCAGCTTAGGGACAGGGGGCCGTGAAGCTTTCTTT CASSLGTGGREAFF
TRBJ2-1 - TRBD2 TRBV6-6 16 TGTGCCAGCAGTTACTCAACCGGGAGGGCTTCCAATGAGCAGTTCTTC CASSYSTGRASNEQFF
TRBJ2-7 - TRBD1 TRBV5-6 18 TGTGCCAGCAGCTTGGAGGGTATCGGACAGGGGAGATCCTACGAGCAGTACTTC CASSLEGIGQGRSYEQYF
TRBJ2-7 - TRBD2 TRBV10-2 15 TGCGCCAGCAGGGGGCAGCTAGCGGGGAAATACGAGCAGTACTTC CASRGQLAGKYEQYF
TRBJ1-2 - - TRBV19 14 TGTGCCAGTCGCCGTGGGGGGTCATCCTATGGCTACACCTTC CASRRGGSSYGYTF
TRBJ1-4 - - TRBV5-4 14 TGTGCCAGCAGCTTGGCAGCAACTAATGAAAAACTGTTTTTT CASSLAATNEKLFF
TRBJ1-2 - - TRBV28 14 TGTGCCAGCAGTTTGAAAGGGGCCGGTGATGGCTACACCTTC CASSLKGAGDGYTF
TRBJ2-2 - TRBD1 TRBV7-8 18 TGTGCCAGCAGCTTAGGGTTCGGACAGGCAGAAAACACCGGGGAGCTGTTTTTT CASSLGFGQAENTGELFF
TRBJ2-3 - - TRBV30 10 TGTGCCTGGGGTCGGGATACGCAGTATTTT CAWGRDTQYF
TRBJ2-7 once - TRBV18 14 TGTGCCAGCTCACCAGGCCCTGCTCCCTACGAGCAGTACTTC CASSPGPAPYEQYF
TRBJ2-2 - TRBD1 TRBV15 15 TGTGCCACCAGCCGTGCAGGGGGCTTGACCGGGGAGCTGTTTTTT CATSRAGGLTGELFF
TRBJ2-3 - TRBD1 TRBV9 13 TGTGCCAGCCGGGACAGTGGCACAGATACGCAGTATTTT CASRDSGTDTQYF
TRBJ1-1 - - TRBV11-2 11 TGTGCCAGCAGCTCGGGGGTTGAAGCTTTCTTT CASSSGVEAFF
TRBJ2-7 - - TRBV5-1 17 TGCGCCAGCAGCTTGGGCGGATCAGCAAATCCCTCCTACGAGCAGTACTTC CASSLGGSANPSYEQYF
TRBJ1-3 - TRBD1 TRBV7-2 13 TGTGCCAGCAGCTCGGACAGGGGAAACACCATATATTTT CASSSDRGNTIYF
TRBJ2-7 - TRBD2 TRBV6-5 15 TGTGCCAGCAGTTTCACTAGCGGCTCCTCCTACGAGCAGTACTTC CASSFTSGSSYEQYF
TRBJ2-2 - - TRBV19 16 TGTGCCAGTACCCTCTACGGACAGACGAACACCGGGGAGCTGTTTTTT CASTLYGQTNTGELFF
TRBJ1-4 - - TRBV28 14 TGTGCCAGCAAATTACAGGGTTTACTTGAAAAACTGTTTTTT CASKLQGLLEKLFF
TRBJ1-5 - - TRBV10-3 14 TGTGCCACCGCGGGGGAAGGGAGTAAGCAGCCCCAGCATTTT CATAGEGSKQPQHF
TRBJ2-7 - - TRBV4-3 13 TGCGCCAGCAGCCAAGATAGACAGGCGATCAAGTACTTC CASSQDRQAIKYF
TRBJ1-2 - - TRBV5-1 13 TGCGCCAGCAGCTTGAGCAGGGATTGGGGCTACACCTTC CASSLSRDWGYTF
TRBJ2-7 - - TRBV6-1 15 TGTGCCAGCAGTGAAGGGCGGTCGTTCTCCTACGAGCAGTACTTC CASSEGRSFSYEQYF
TRBJ2-7 - - TRBV11-2 16 TGTGCCAGCAGACCCCTTTGGGGCAGGAACGGCTACGAGCAGTACTTC CASRPLWGRNGYEQYF
TRBJ1-6 - - TRBV6-5 14 TGTGCCAGCAGTTACTACGGGGGGAATTCACCCCTCCACTTT CASSYYGGNSPLHF
TRBJ2-3 few - TRBV9 12 TGTGCCAGCAGCGTAGATCAAGATACGCAGTATTTT CASSVDQDTQYF
TRBJ1-2 - - TRBV15 14 TGTGCCACCAGCAGAGGGACAGAAGACTATGGCTACACCTTC CATSRGTEDYGYTF
TRBJ1-2 - TRBD1 TRBV9 13 TGTGCCAGCAGCACCGGACAGGGGACGGGCTACACCTTC CASSTGQGTGYTF